The rows below give T cell receptor beta chains drawn from one sample of a study of CD8 T cells in ankylosing spondylitis. Each CDR3 protein is one row after TCRdb ran MiXCR on the 5' RACE reads. In the table there are some 39,000 distinct CDR3 sequences, 9.5% to 11% of which are singletons. Sample: synovial fluid, either unsorted or a sorted T cell fraction (not recorded which). The receptors come from a male donor with ankylosing spondylitis. Each CDR3 is given with its conserved first and last residue. The order of the fields is D gene, J gene, V gene, clone size, CDR3 DNA, CDR3 protein. A D gene is named only where the DNA matches it firmly. Rows give clone size only sometimes, using once, few, many, or a class for an expanded clone.

d_call: TRBD2
j_call: TRBJ2-1
v_call: TRBV15
clone_size: .
cdr3_nt: TGTGCCACCAGCAGGGAGGTGGGACGACTAGCGGGAGAACCCTTC
cdr3_aa: CATSREVGRLAGEPF

d_call: .
j_call: TRBJ1-1
v_call: TRBV19
clone_size: .
cdr3_nt: TGTGCCAGTAGTATAGGGGCAGGGTTCCCTGAAGCTTTCTTT
cdr3_aa: CASSIGAGFPEAFF

d_call: TRBD1
j_call: TRBJ1-1
v_call: TRBV10-3
clone_size: many
cdr3_nt: TGTGCCATCAGTGAGTCGAAGGGGGACAGCTACACTGAAGCTTTCTTT
cdr3_aa: CAISESKGDSYTEAFF

d_call: .
j_call: TRBJ2-3
v_call: TRBV28
clone_size: .
cdr3_nt: TGTGCCAGCAGCCAACCCCGGGAGTTCCCAGATACGCAGTATTTT
cdr3_aa: CASSQPREFPDTQYF

d_call: TRBD2
j_call: TRBJ2-2
v_call: TRBV28
clone_size: many
cdr3_nt: TGTGCCAGCAGTTTTCTAGCGGGAGCGGGGGAGCTGTTTTTT
cdr3_aa: CASSFLAGAGELFF

d_call: .
j_call: TRBJ2-7
v_call: TRBV11-2
clone_size: .
cdr3_nt: TGTGCCAGCAGCTATGGGGAAGAGCAGTACTTC
cdr3_aa: CASSYGEEQYF

d_call: TRBD2
j_call: TRBJ2-1
v_call: TRBV9
clone_size: few
cdr3_nt: TGTGCCAGCAGCGTCGGCGGGAGTGATATCCATGAGCAGTTCTTC
cdr3_aa: CASSVGGSDIHEQFF

d_call: .
j_call: TRBJ2-1
v_call: TRBV19
clone_size: many
cdr3_nt: TGTGCCAGTAGTATTCGGGGCGGAGCAAGACGAGAACTGTTCTTC
cdr3_aa: CASSIRGGARRELFF

d_call: .
j_call: TRBJ1-5
v_call: TRBV5-5
clone_size: .
cdr3_nt: TGTGCCAGCAGCTTGTCGCAGAACAATCAGCCCCAGCATTTT
cdr3_aa: CASSLSQNNQPQHF

d_call: .
j_call: TRBJ2-5
v_call: TRBV28
clone_size: many
cdr3_nt: TGTGCCAGCAGTTCGAGCCAGGACACACAAAGGGGAGAGACCCAGTACTTC
cdr3_aa: CASSSSQDTQRGETQYF

d_call: .
j_call: TRBJ1-1
v_call: TRBV27
clone_size: once
cdr3_nt: TGTGCCAGCAGACTCATTATGAACACTGAAGCTTTCTTT
cdr3_aa: CASRLIMNTEAFF

d_call: .
j_call: TRBJ2-1
v_call: TRBV5-1
clone_size: few
cdr3_nt: TGCGCCAGCAGCTTGGGGGACCCCCCCCGGGGCCAGGCTGCGCAGTTCTTC
cdr3_aa: CASSLGDPPRGQAAQFF

d_call: TRBD2
j_call: TRBJ2-1
v_call: TRBV10-2
clone_size: .
cdr3_nt: TGCGCCAGCATGGGGACTAGCGGAGCCAATGAGCAGTTCTTC
cdr3_aa: CASMGTSGANEQFF

d_call: .
j_call: TRBJ2-2
v_call: TRBV25-1
clone_size: few
cdr3_nt: TGTGCCAGCAGTGAATGGGGGGGCTTCGGGGAGCTGTTTTTT
cdr3_aa: CASSEWGGFGELFF

d_call: .
j_call: TRBJ2-2
v_call: TRBV12-3/TRBV12-4
clone_size: few
cdr3_nt: TGTGCCAGCAGGCGGTGGGGGTCCGGGGAGCTGTTTTTT
cdr3_aa: CASRRWGSGELFF

d_call: TRBD2
j_call: TRBJ2-1
v_call: TRBV20-1
clone_size: few
cdr3_nt: TGCAGTGCTAGCCGGACTAGCTTCAGCAATGAGCAGTTCTTC
cdr3_aa: CSASRTSFSNEQFF

d_call: .
j_call: TRBJ2-1
v_call: TRBV11-2
clone_size: many
cdr3_nt: TGTGCCAGCAGCTTAGTTGGCGGTTACAATGAGCAGTTCTTC
cdr3_aa: CASSLVGGYNEQFF

d_call: .
j_call: TRBJ2-1
v_call: TRBV6-2/TRBV6-3
clone_size: .
cdr3_nt: TGTGCCAGCAGTTACTCGAGGCAGGGTAACAATGAGCAGTTCTTC
cdr3_aa: CASSYSRQGNNEQFF

d_call: .
j_call: TRBJ2-2
v_call: TRBV20-1
clone_size: few
cdr3_nt: TGCAGTGCTAGAGTTGGTAGGGGGTATCGCGGCACCGGGGAGCTGTTTTTT
cdr3_aa: CSARVGRGYRGTGELFF

d_call: .
j_call: TRBJ2-5
v_call: TRBV5-1
clone_size: .
cdr3_nt: TGCGCCAGCAGGTCTCAAGAGACCCAGTACTTC
cdr3_aa: CASRSQETQYF

d_call: .
j_call: TRBJ1-5
v_call: TRBV13
clone_size: few
cdr3_nt: TGTGCCAGCAGCCAACGGTTGTCAGGATCCCAGCATTTT
cdr3_aa: CASSQRLSGSQHF

d_call: TRBD2
j_call: TRBJ2-7
v_call: TRBV28
clone_size: many
cdr3_nt: TGTGCCAGCAGTCCGACTAGCGGGAAGAGCGAGCAGTACTTC
cdr3_aa: CASSPTSGKSEQYF

d_call: TRBD2
j_call: TRBJ2-1
v_call: TRBV6-4
clone_size: .
cdr3_nt: TGTGCCAGCAGTGCGACGACTAGCAGCGGCAATGAGCAGTTCTTC
cdr3_aa: CASSATTSSGNEQFF

d_call: .
j_call: TRBJ2-2
v_call: TRBV2
clone_size: many
cdr3_nt: TGTGCCAGCAAATCAGTTCCGAACACCGGGGAGCTGTTTTTT
cdr3_aa: CASKSVPNTGELFF

d_call: .
j_call: TRBJ1-1
v_call: TRBV27
clone_size: few
cdr3_nt: TGTGCCAGCAGTTTTGCAACGGGGCCTGAAGCTTTCTTT
cdr3_aa: CASSFATGPEAFF

d_call: .
j_call: TRBJ2-7
v_call: TRBV5-5
clone_size: many
cdr3_nt: TGTGCCAGCAGCTTGGTGGGACCCAGCTACGAGCAGTACTTC
cdr3_aa: CASSLVGPSYEQYF

d_call: TRBD1
j_call: TRBJ2-2
v_call: TRBV2
clone_size: .
cdr3_nt: TGTGCCAGCAGTGTTGGACAGGGCCGGGTAACCGGGGAGCTGTTTTTT
cdr3_aa: CASSVGQGRVTGELFF

d_call: .
j_call: TRBJ2-5
v_call: TRBV7-9
clone_size: many
cdr3_nt: TGTGCCAGCAGCTTAAGAGTGGGGGCATTAGAGACCCAGTACTTC
cdr3_aa: CASSLRVGALETQYF

d_call: TRBD1
j_call: TRBJ2-4
v_call: TRBV7-2
clone_size: .
cdr3_nt: TGTGCCAGCAGCTTTCGGCGGGACAGGGGAATTCAGTACTTC
cdr3_aa: CASSFRRDRGIQYF

d_call: TRBD1
j_call: TRBJ2-7
v_call: TRBV20-1
clone_size: many
cdr3_nt: TGCAGTGCTGACACGACAGGGAGCAACGAGCAGTACTTC
cdr3_aa: CSADTTGSNEQYF

d_call: TRBD2
j_call: TRBJ2-5
v_call: TRBV7-7
clone_size: many
cdr3_nt: TGTGCCAGCAGCCCCCGGGGGGGAGAGACCCAGTACTTC
cdr3_aa: CASSPRGGETQYF

d_call: .
j_call: TRBJ2-1
v_call: TRBV21-1
clone_size: medium-sized
cdr3_nt: TGTGCCAGCAGGGGAGGGCCCCGGAAGAATGAGCAGTTCTTC
cdr3_aa: CASRGGPRKNEQFF

d_call: TRBD2
j_call: TRBJ2-1
v_call: TRBV7-8
clone_size: many
cdr3_nt: TGTGCCAGCAGCACCGGGACTAGCGGGGCCTACAATGAGCAGTTCTTC
cdr3_aa: CASSTGTSGAYNEQFF

d_call: .
j_call: TRBJ2-3
v_call: TRBV20-1
clone_size: few
cdr3_nt: TGCAGTGCTAGCGATACGGGCTCACGCACAGATACGCAGTATTTT
cdr3_aa: CSASDTGSRTDTQYF

d_call: TRBD2
j_call: TRBJ2-7
v_call: TRBV7-3
clone_size: few
cdr3_nt: TGTACCAGCAGCTTAAGTCCTAGCGGGAGCTACGAGCAGTACTTC
cdr3_aa: CTSSLSPSGSYEQYF

d_call: .
j_call: TRBJ2-1
v_call: TRBV28
clone_size: medium-sized
cdr3_nt: TGTGCCAGCAGTTTCAGGGGCTCCTACAATGAGCAGTTCTTC
cdr3_aa: CASSFRGSYNEQFF

d_call: TRBD1
j_call: TRBJ2-1
v_call: TRBV14
clone_size: .
cdr3_nt: TGTGCCAGCAGCTACCGGGACAGGGTCTACAATGAGCAGTTCTTC
cdr3_aa: CASSYRDRVYNEQFF